Here is one T cell receptor (beta chain) with its context. What it recognizes is unknown. The entry originates in a study of T-cell reconstitution after alpha-beta-depleted transplantation in children. General observations from the study: The study reportedly traced alpha-beta T cells about two months after transplant to several hundred expanded graft clones. Newly produced T cells mostly provided counts and TCRbeta diversity after one year, as hyperexpanded clones declined. From surviving recipient T cells and thymic progenitors came the high day-60 TCRbeta diversity observed in some patients.

V was shortened by 5 bases and J by 4 bases, with 13 bases between the two germline ends. Per germline, CDR1 SEHNR and CDR2 FQNEAQ (reference sequence). The CDR3 runs 14 residues. TCRbeta library construction was performed incorporating unique molecular identifiers. MiXCR, run by TCRdb on the PCR reads, gives a single entry per CDR3 protein. The data contain just over 950,000 distinct CDR3 sequences, less than 30% of them singletons. Material: PBMCs, mostly from graft donor cells, obtained 360 days after TCRalphabeta/CD19-depleted stem cell transplant. The receptor was isolated from a boy in the first two years of life who had a stem cell transplant for SCID, so the T cells may come from the graft donor. The chain carries TRBV7-9 and TRBJ2-3; the D gene could be TRBD1 or TRBD2 (5 bases each). The CDR3 spells CASSPGLIADTQYF. As DNA, the CDR3 is TGTGCCAGCAGCCCGGGGCTTATAGCAGATACGCAGTATTTT.